This entry concerns a single T cell receptor beta chain. The antigen is unknown. This specimen belongs to a study of blood T cells in healthy people across ages. Study-wide findings and caveats: Measured against age, TCR beta diversity per million T cells decreased in a roughly linear manner.

The CDR3 has 13 amino acids. Per the germline V gene, CDR1 is MRHNA and CDR2 is SNTAGT. V lost 2 bases and J 6 bases, leaving 8 bases between the germline ends. Sample-barcoded 5' priming and a J-beta primer mix drove a second PCR of about 6 to 11 cycles. The template-switch adaptor, which had 12 random nucleotides, put a tag on each cDNA molecule. Each CDR3 protein is one row after TCRdb ran MiXCR on the 5' RACE reads. Among about 800,000 distinct CDR3 sequences, approximately 25% were seen once, and the ten largest hold around 3.6%. These data were also filed under a second study, of T cells of mothers and their children.

The source is a boy between 10 and 17 years old in good health. The sequencing input was blood. This sequence joins TRBV6-4 and TRBJ1-5; D unresolved. CDR3 sequence reads: CASSDGLGQPQHF. CDR3 DNA sequence: TGTGCCAGCAGTGACGGCTTGGGTCAGCCCCAGCATTTT.